This T cell receptor (beta chain) was identified during a study of blood T cell repertoires in COVID-19. Study background: Both acute and convalescent COVID-19 samples were obtained from the United States, Italy and Spain. In each case, the material was cDNA or gDNA derived from T cells, B-cell-depleted T cells, or PBMCs.

Germline assignment: CDR1 SGHRS and CDR2 YFSETQ. The CDR3 runs to 14 residues. V trimming: 2 bases; J trimming: 6 bases; junction bases outside the gene matches: 8. In the study's own analysis: The assay estimated nucleated cells by amplifying reference gene primers. Generated by immunoSEQ multiplex PCR, the TCRdb table keeps only in-frame clones and is missing some. Clonal size and the V and J genes are those of that table, whereas D and trimming came from the DNA. This table holds 65,000 to 95,000 clones, around 91% found once. The clonotype originates from a man in his 70s with active or convalescent COVID-19. Material: peripheral blood. The V and J genes are TRBV5-1 and TRBJ2-7, with 7 nucleotides matching TRBD1. CDR3 coding DNA: TGCGCCAGCAGCTTATCCCGGGACAGCCGCGAGCAGTACTTC. Translating it yields CASSLSRDSREQYF. Variable domain in full (rest from reference TRBV5-1 and TRBJ2-7): KAGVTQTPRYLIKTRGQQVTLSCSPISGHRSVSWYQQTPGQGLQFLFEYFSETQRNKGNFPGRFSGRQFSNSRSEMNVSTLELGDSALYLCASSLSRDSREQYFGPGTRLTVT.